Below are 5 T cell receptor beta chains sequenced from a single sample in a study of control samples from healthy donors and cancer patients. Method: immunoSEQ multiplex PCR; TCRdb's copy keeps in-frame clones and lacks some. Among around 110,000 clones listed, around 87% were seen once. Sample: PBMCs. Receptors originate from a woman between 45 and 60 years old with colorectal cancer.

This chain uses TRBV5-1 with TRBJ2-3; no definite D call. Germline CDR1 is SGHRS and CDR2 is YFSETQ. V dropped 2 bases and J dropped 2 bases, with 12 bases sitting between them. This CDR3 is built from 15 residues. Here the CDR3 reads CASSFGNRLTDTQYF. The CDR3 region has the DNA TGCGCCAGCAGCTTCGGCAACCGACTCACAGATACGCAGTATTTT.

Only a few counts were recorded for this clone. The DNA of the CDR3 is TGTGCCAGTAGTCCTCAAATCGGGACAGGGATTAATGAAAAACTGTTTTTT. Residues: CASSPQIGTGINEKLFF. The V gene is TRBV19, the J gene TRBJ1-4; 9 bases are shared with TRBD1. The ends lost 5 bases at V and 4 bases at J; junction bases unmatched: 11. The CDR3 spans 17 residues. CDR1 is LNHDA and CDR2 is SQIVND in the germline V gene (reference sequence).

This clone was seen a handful of times. The J gene is TRBJ1-5, the V gene TRBV28; D may be TRBD1 (5 bases). Germline CDR1 MDHEN, CDR2 SYDVKM. This CDR3 is built from 16 residues. Trimming stripped 7 bases from V and 0 bases from J, with 16 bases between. The CDR3 nucleotides are TGTGCCAGCATCGCTTGGGGGGAGGGTAGCAATCAGCCCCAGCATTTT. Protein: CASIAWGEGSNQPQHF.

In this sample, this clone turned up once. The chain uses TRBV7-2 and TRBJ2-3; D call uncertain. The CDR3 totals 11 residues. Germline V gene data show CDR1 as SGHTA and CDR2 as FQGNSA. V lost 5 bases to trimming and J lost 6 bases, with 6 bases between them. CDR3 bases: TGTGCCAGCAGCGATCGTGATACGCAGTATTTT. Translation gives CASSDRDTQYF.

The chain joins TRBV6-2 or TRBV6-3 to TRBJ1-5; tentatively, D is TRBD1 (5 bases). Germline assignment: CDR1 MNHEY and CDR2 SVGEGT. V lost 4 bases, J lost 5 bases, and 18 bases lay in between. The CDR3 loop spans 16 amino acids. As DNA, the CDR3 is TGTGCCAGCAGTTCCCACTCGACAGCTGCTTATCAGCCCCAGCATTTT. Its protein product is CASSSHSTAAYQPQHF.